The 24 T cell receptor beta chains presented below share a single source sample, sequenced in a study of CD8 T cells in Susac syndrome. Random hexamers were used to reverse transcribe the RNA input (roughly 0.5 to 1 ug). TCRdb recomputed calls from the immunoSEQ multiplex PCR reads with MiXCR, one row per CDR3 protein. This sample yields 65,000 to 85,000 distinct CDR3 sequences, of which roughly 92% are seen a single time; 0.45% belongs to the top ten. Sequenced input: CD8+ T cells from PBMCs. The source is a human donor with Susac syndrome.

This chain uses TRBV30 with TRBJ1-1; no definite D call. Germline CDR1 reads GTSNPN; CDR2 reads SVGIG (reference sequence). V lost 2 bases and J lost 0, with 7 bases in between. The CDR3 totals 13 residues. The CDR3 protein is CAWSKGMNTEAFF. For the CDR3, the DNA is TGTGCCTGGAGTAAAGGGATGAACACTGAAGCTTTCTTT.

This chain links TRBV6-6 with TRBJ1-5, with 8 nucleotides matching TRBD1. There are 16 residues in the CDR3. V was clipped by 5 bases and J by 4 bases; unmatched bases: 10. CDR1 is MNHNY, CDR2 SVGAGI, per germline (reference sequence). As DNA, the CDR3 is TGTGCCAGCAGTCCCCGGACAGGGAAAGGGAATCAGCCCCAGCATTTT. Translating it yields CASSPRTGKGNQPQHF.

The V gene is TRBV12-3 or TRBV12-4, the J gene TRBJ2-1; no clear D gene. CDR3 size: 12 residues. Trimming shortened V by 8 bases and J by 6 bases, and 11 bases separated the two germline ends. The CDR3 region is CASSQSGNEQFF. The CDR3 DNA reads as TGTGCCAGCTCTCAGTCCGGCAATGAGCAGTTCTTC.

The V call is TRBV20-1, the J call TRBJ2-1; TRBD2 is a possible D gene (6 bases). In germline, CDR1 is DFQATT, CDR2 SNEGSKA (reference sequence). Trimming pared 6 bases from V and 0 bases from J, leaving 12 bases between. This CDR3 contains 14 residues. CDR3 loop: CSARDANSYNEQFF. CDR3 coding DNA: TGCAGTGCGCGGGACGCGAACTCCTACAATGAGCAGTTCTTC.

This chain uses TRBV19 with TRBJ1-5; D not certain. The CDR3 is made up of 14 amino acids. The V gene's germline CDR1 is LNHDA and CDR2 SQIVND (reference sequence). V lost 5 bases, J lost 5 bases, and 13 bases lay in between. The CDR3 sequence is CASSGWAQYQPQHF. The CDR3 DNA is TGTGCCAGTAGTGGGTGGGCACAATATCAGCCCCAGCATTTT.

This rearrangement joins TRBV2 to TRBJ2-3; 11 bases align to TRBD2. The germline V gene encodes CDR1 SNHLY and CDR2 FYNNEI. The junction had 11 bases not matched to a gene; V was cut back by 6 bases and J by 6 bases. The CDR3 sequence is 16 residues long. CDR3 sequence reads: CASSEFLAGGLDTQYF. CDR3 DNA sequence: TGTGCCAGCAGCGAGTTCCTAGCGGGGGGCCTCGATACGCAGTATTTT.

This rearrangement joins TRBV28 to TRBJ2-3; no definite D call. The CDR3 contains 12 residues. The V end lost 7 bases, the J end lost 2 bases, and 7 bases lay between the germline ends. Germline CDR1 reads MDHEN; CDR2 reads SYDVKM. CDR3 sequence: CASTAATDTQYF. CDR3 nucleotides: TGTGCCAGCACCGCGGCCACAGATACGCAGTATTTT. The full variable domain, with the rest looked up from reference TRBV28 and TRBJ2-3, is DVKVTQSSRYLVKRTGEKVFLECVQDMDHENMFWYRQDPGLGLRLIYFSYDVKMKEKGDIPEGYSVSREKKERFSLILESASTNQTSMYLCASTAATDTQYFGPGTRLTVL.

The chain uses TRBV7-9 and TRBJ2-7, with 7 bases identical to TRBD1. Germline V gene data show CDR1 as SEHNR and CDR2 as FQNEAQ (reference sequence). V gave up 7 bases and J gave up 0 bases; unmatched junction bases: 3. The CDR3 is 13 amino acids. For the CDR3, the DNA is TGTGCCAGCAACGGGGACAGCTCCTACGAGCAGTACTTC. Its translation is CASNGDSSYEQYF.

V usage is TRBV6-6 and J usage is TRBJ2-4; 10 bases map to TRBD2. The V gene's germline CDR1 is MNHNY and CDR2 SVGAGI (reference sequence). The CDR3 extends over 16 amino acids. J gave up 5 bases and V 6 bases, and 10 bases lay outside the gene matches. The DNA of the CDR3 is TGTGCCAGCAGCCCCGTAGCGGGGGGCAGGGAAAACATTCAGTACTTC. Translation gives CASSPVAGGRENIQYF.

The chain couples TRBV4-3 to TRBJ2-1, with 7 nucleotides matching TRBD1. CDR3 size: 17 residues. CDR1 LGHNA and CDR2 YSLEER come from the germline V gene. V trimming: 1 base; J trimming: 0 bases; junction bases outside the gene matches: 6. CDR3 residues: CASSQGVDRASYNEQFF. The CDR3 DNA sequence: TGCGCCAGCAGCCAAGGAGTCGACAGGGCCTCCTACAATGAGCAGTTCTTC.

This sequence joins TRBV4-1 and TRBJ2-2; D perhaps matches TRBD1 (5 bases). The germline gives CDR1 MGHRA, CDR2 YSYEKL. Trimming left V 6 bases short and J 5 bases short, with 19 bases between. The CDR3 is made up of 16 amino acids. In DNA form, the CDR3 reads TGCGCCAGCAGACATCACCCCATGGGGCGGACCGGGGAGCTGTTTTTT. It specifies CASRHHPMGRTGELFF.

The chain has TRBV6-1 and TRBJ2-1; 13 bases match TRBD2. Germline CDR1 and CDR2: MNHNS and SASEGT. The CDR3 totals 15 residues. With V trimmed by 2 bases and J by 12 bases, 7 bases remained unmatched. The CDR3 DNA follows: TGTGCCAGCAGTGAACCCGGACTAGCGGGAGATGGGCAGTTCTTC. Translating it yields CASSEPGLAGDGQFF.

In nucleotides, the CDR3 is TGTGCCAGCAGCTTTCGGACAGGGACAGACTACGAGCAGTACTTC. Translated, it gives CASSFRTGTDYEQYF. The V gene is TRBV7-8, the J gene TRBJ2-7, with 8 bases identical to TRBD1. The V gene end was trimmed by 3 bases and the J gene end by 3 bases; junction bases not matched to a gene: 7. Germline assignment: CDR1 SGHVS and CDR2 FQNEAQ. This CDR3 has 15 residues.

The table lists this clonotype with a few counts. V usage is TRBV6-1 and J usage is TRBJ1-1; 8 bases are shared with TRBD1. There are 14 residues in the CDR3. The V segment lost 6 bases and the J segment 0 bases; nucleotides outside the gene matches: 3. Germline assignment: CDR1 MNHNS and CDR2 SASEGT. CDR3 protein: CASSLQGVNTEAFF. The CDR3 nucleotides are TGTGCCAGCAGCCTACAGGGGGTGAACACTGAAGCTTTCTTT.

CDR3 sequence reads: CASSLLGLGTDTYEQYF. CDR3 coding DNA: TGTGCCAGCAGTTTATTGGGACTAGGGACTGACACCTACGAGCAGTACTTC. This rearrangement joins TRBV27 to TRBJ2-7; TRBD2 agrees at 8 bases. Germline V CDR1 and CDR2: MNHEY, SMNVEV (reference sequence). CDR3 size: 17 residues. The V segment lost 1 base and the J segment 2 bases; nucleotides outside the gene matches: 10.

This clonotype was detected once. This chain links TRBV6-5 with TRBJ2-7, with D tentatively TRBD2 (5 bases). V was shortened by 6 bases and J by 4 bases, with 13 bases between the two germline ends. The germline CDR1 and CDR2 sequences are MNHEY and SVGAGI. CDR3 size: 13 residues. The CDR3 DNA is TGTGCCAGCAGCCGAGACGGAGGATACGAGCAGTACTTC. Protein sequence: CASSRDGGYEQYF.

The V and J genes are TRBV6-1 and TRBJ1-1; TRBD1 agrees at 7 bases. Germline V gene sequence: CDR1 MNHNS, CDR2 SASEGT. CDR3 size: 16 residues. V lost 6 bases, J lost 2 bases, and 12 bases stayed unmatched. CDR3 region: CASRHEGAVPNTEAFF. The CDR3 DNA sequence: TGTGCCAGCAGGCATGAGGGGGCAGTCCCAAACACTGAAGCTTTCTTT.

The chain carries TRBV9 and TRBJ2-5; 11 nucleotides line up with TRBD1. The CDR3 spans 15 residues. The ends lost 4 bases at V and 5 bases at J; junction bases unmatched: 7. Per germline, CDR1 SGDLS and CDR2 YYNGEE. The CDR3 loop is CASSPRTGGMETQYF. The CDR3 bases are TGTGCCAGCAGCCCCAGGACAGGGGGCATGGAGACCCAGTACTTC.

V is TRBV5-1 and J is TRBJ2-4; 9 nucleotides align to TRBD1. This CDR3 is 14 amino acids long. V lost 2 bases, J lost 9 bases, and 6 bases stayed unmatched. Germline V gene lookup returns CDR1 SGHRS and CDR2 YFSETQ. This CDR3 is CASSFGDRVGIQYF. For the CDR3, the DNA is TGCGCCAGCAGCTTCGGGGACAGGGTAGGCATTCAGTACTTC.

This clonotype was observed once. The rearrangement uses TRBV6-1 and TRBJ2-1; 11 bases are shared with TRBD1. Germline-derived CDR1 and CDR2 are MNHNS and SASEGT. Losses at the gene ends were 1 base for V and 1 base for J; bases not matched to a gene: 0. The CDR3 contains 16 residues. The CDR3 nucleotides read TGTGCCAGCAGTGAAGGGGACAGGGGGTCCTACAATGAGCAGTTCTTC. It encodes CASSEGDRGSYNEQFF.

The CDR3 sequence: CSVEWSAGLGYTF. In DNA, the CDR3 is TGCAGCGTTGAATGGAGTGCAGGATTGGGCTACACCTTC. V and J are TRBV29-1 and TRBJ1-2; D call uncertain. Germline assignment: CDR1 SQVTM and CDR2 ANQGSEA. The V end lost 2 bases, the J end lost 8 bases, and 15 bases lay between the germline ends. The length of the CDR3 is 13 residues. The complete variable domain, with remaining parts taken from reference TRBV29-1 and TRBJ1-2, reads SAVISQKPSRDICQRGTSLTIQCQVDSQVTMMFWYRQQPGQSLTLIATANQGSEATYESGFVIDKFPISRPNLTFSTLTVSNMSPEDSSIYLCSVEWSAGLGYTFGSGTRLTVV.

The chain employs TRBV6-5 and TRBJ1-6; TRBD1 is a possible D gene (6 bases). Trimming cost V 7 bases and J 10 bases, with 29 bases left between them. Germline lookup yields CDR1 MNHEY and CDR2 SVGAGI. CDR3 size: 18 residues. CDR3 coding DNA: TGTGCCAGCACTCCCTCGAGGGCGGGAGGGGGAGGTCGATCACCCCTCCACTTT. This encodes CASTPSRAGGGGRSPLHF.

This sequence joins TRBV7-9 and TRBJ2-7, with unresolved D. CDR3 size: 11 residues. The germline V gene encodes CDR1 SEHNR and CDR2 FQNEAQ (reference sequence). Trimming took off 4 bases at V and 3 bases at J, with 4 bases between the two ends. The CDR3: CASSSVYEQYF. DNA of the CDR3: TGTGCCAGCAGCTCCGTCTACGAGCAGTACTTC.

The chain employs TRBV20-1 and TRBJ2-1; 8 bases line up with TRBD2. Trimming cost V 4 bases and J 0 bases; bases outside gene matches: 2. The length of the CDR3 is 14 residues. The V gene's germline CDR1 is DFQATT and CDR2 SNEGSKA (reference sequence). CDR3 in DNA: TGCAGTGCTACTAGCGGGTACTCCTACAATGAGCAGTTCTTC. It codes for CSATSGYSYNEQFF.